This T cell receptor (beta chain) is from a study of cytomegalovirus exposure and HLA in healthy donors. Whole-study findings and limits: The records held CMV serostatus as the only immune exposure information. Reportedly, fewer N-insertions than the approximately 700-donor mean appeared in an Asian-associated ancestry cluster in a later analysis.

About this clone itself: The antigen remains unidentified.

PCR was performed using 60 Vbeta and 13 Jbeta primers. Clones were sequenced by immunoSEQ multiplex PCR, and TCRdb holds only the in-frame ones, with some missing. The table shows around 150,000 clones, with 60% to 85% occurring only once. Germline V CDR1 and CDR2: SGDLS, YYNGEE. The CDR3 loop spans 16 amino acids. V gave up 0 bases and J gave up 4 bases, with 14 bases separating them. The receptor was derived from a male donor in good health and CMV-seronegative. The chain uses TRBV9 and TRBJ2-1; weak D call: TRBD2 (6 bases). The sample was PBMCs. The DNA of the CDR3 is TGTGCCAGCAGCGTAGGTCTTTTGGGGGGTTACAATGAGCAGTTCTTC. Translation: CASSVGLLGGYNEQFF.